This T cell receptor (beta chain) emerged from a study of blood T cell repertoires in COVID-19. About the study: The study drew acute and convalescent COVID-19 samples from the United States, Italy and Spain. PBMCs, B-cell-depleted T cells, or T cells provided the cDNA or gDNA that made up the material.

Per the study methods: By means of reference gene primer amplification, nucleated cell counts were estimated. TCRdb's table, derived via immunoSEQ multiplex PCR, lists solely in-frame clones and lacks some. Clone size and V and J calls were adopted from that table, with D and trimming inferred from the DNA. This table has 250,000 to 300,000 clones, about 88% appearing once. This clone appeared once. CDR3 size: 13 residues. Trimming left V 8 bases short and J 5 bases short, with 15 bases between. CDR1 LNHDA and CDR2 SQIVND come from the germline V gene (reference sequence). The sequencing input was peripheral blood. The sequence derives from a woman aged 70-85 years with COVID-19, enrolled during active disease. The chain is built from TRBV19 and TRBJ1-1; D is possibly TRBD1 (6 bases). The CDR3 bases are TGTGCCAGTGGGCGCCCCCAGGGGACTGAAGCTTTCTTT. Translation: CASGRPQGTEAFF. Based on the CDR3 plus reference TRBV19 and TRBJ1-1, the full variable domain is DGGITQSPKYLFRKEGQNVTLSCEQNLNHDAMYWYRQDPGQGLRLIYYSQIVNDFQKGDIAEGYSVSREKKESFPLTVTSAQKNPTAFYLCASGRPQGTEAFFGQGTRLTVV.